Sequencing of this TCR beta chain was carried out in a study of monozygotic twins with inflammatory bowel disease. The CDR3 covers 17 residues. The germline gives CDR1 SGHRS, CDR2 YFSETQ. For every sample, eight separate reactions were used to make cDNA. Nested amplification of TCRalpha and TCRbeta cDNA involved two PCRs of 16 and 9 cycles. TCRdb reprocessed the 5' RACE reads and keeps a single row for each CDR3 protein, giving no DNA. This listing includes approximately 160,000 distinct CDR3 sequences. Study observations and caveats: Different subtypes (of T cells) could not be told apart from one another. Discordant twins had repertoire similarity that did not differ from that of concordant twins, possibly from limited power.

Comment on this clonotype: The target antigen is unknown.

This chain links TRBV5-1 with TRBJ2-2; TCRdb outputs TRBD1, but without DNA this stays unchecked. Sequences were obtained from blood. This clonotype was sampled from a human donor with ulcerative colitis or Crohn's disease, or a healthy co-twin of an affected twin (not recorded which). CDR3 residues: CASRTTLTGGDTGELFF.